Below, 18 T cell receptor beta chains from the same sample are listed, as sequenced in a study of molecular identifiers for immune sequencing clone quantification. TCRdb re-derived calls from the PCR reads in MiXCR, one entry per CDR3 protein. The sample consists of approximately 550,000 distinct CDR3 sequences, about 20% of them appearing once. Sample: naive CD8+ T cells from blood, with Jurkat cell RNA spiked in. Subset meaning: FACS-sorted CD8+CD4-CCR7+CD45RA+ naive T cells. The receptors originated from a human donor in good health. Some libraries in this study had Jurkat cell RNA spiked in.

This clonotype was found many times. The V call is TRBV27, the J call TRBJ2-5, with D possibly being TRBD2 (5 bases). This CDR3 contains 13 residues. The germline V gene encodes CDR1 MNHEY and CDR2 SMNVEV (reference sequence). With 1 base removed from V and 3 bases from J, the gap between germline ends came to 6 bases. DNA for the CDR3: TGTGCCAGCAGTTTATTCGGGGAAGAGACCCAGTACTTC. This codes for CASSLFGEETQYF.

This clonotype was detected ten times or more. CDR3 bases: TGCGCCAGCAGCCAAGGGACTAGCGGGATTCTGGATACGCAGTATTTT. It is translated as CASSQGTSGILDTQYF. The V call is TRBV4-3, the J call TRBJ2-3, with TRBD2 matching over 12 bases. This CDR3 spans 16 amino acids. CDR1 and CDR2 (germline): LGHNA, YSLEER. Trimming removed 1 base from V and 6 bases from J; junction bases left unmatched: 5.

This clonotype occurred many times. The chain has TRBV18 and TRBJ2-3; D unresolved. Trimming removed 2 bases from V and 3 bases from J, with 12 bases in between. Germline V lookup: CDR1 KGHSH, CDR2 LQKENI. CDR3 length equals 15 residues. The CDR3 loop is CASSPILKGTDTQYF. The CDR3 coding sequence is TGTGCCAGCTCACCAATTCTTAAAGGGACAGATACGCAGTATTTT.

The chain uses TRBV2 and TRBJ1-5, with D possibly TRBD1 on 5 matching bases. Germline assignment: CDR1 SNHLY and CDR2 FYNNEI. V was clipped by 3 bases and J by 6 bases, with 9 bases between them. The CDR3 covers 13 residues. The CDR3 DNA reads TGTGCCAGCAGTGACGTCGGGGCTCAGCCCCAGCATTTT. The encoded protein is CASSDVGAQPQHF.

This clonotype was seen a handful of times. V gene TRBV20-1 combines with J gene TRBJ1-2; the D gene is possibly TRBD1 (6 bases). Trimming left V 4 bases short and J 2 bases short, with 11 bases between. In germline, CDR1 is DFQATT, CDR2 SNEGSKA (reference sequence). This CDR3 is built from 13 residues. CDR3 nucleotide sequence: TGCAGTGCTACCCACAGGGCGAACTATGGCTACACCTTC. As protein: CSATHRANYGYTF.

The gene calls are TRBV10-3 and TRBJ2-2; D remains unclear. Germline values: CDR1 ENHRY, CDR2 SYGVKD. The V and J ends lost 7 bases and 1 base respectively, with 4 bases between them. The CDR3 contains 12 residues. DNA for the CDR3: TGTGCCATCAACAAGAACACCGGGGAGCTGTTTTTT. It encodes CAINKNTGELFF.

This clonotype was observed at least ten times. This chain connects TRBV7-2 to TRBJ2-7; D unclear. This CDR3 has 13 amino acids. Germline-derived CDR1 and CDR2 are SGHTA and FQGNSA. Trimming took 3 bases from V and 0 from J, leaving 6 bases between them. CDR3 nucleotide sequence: TGTGCCAGCAGCTTTGGGTACTCCTACGAGCAGTACTTC. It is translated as CASSFGYSYEQYF.

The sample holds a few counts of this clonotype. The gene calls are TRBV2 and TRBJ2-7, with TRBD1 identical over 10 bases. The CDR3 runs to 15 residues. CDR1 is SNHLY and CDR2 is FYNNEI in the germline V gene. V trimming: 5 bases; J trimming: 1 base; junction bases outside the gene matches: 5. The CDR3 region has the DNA TGTGCCAGCAGTTCGACAGGGGGCAAGTCCTACGAGCAGTACTTC. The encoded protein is CASSSTGGKSYEQYF.

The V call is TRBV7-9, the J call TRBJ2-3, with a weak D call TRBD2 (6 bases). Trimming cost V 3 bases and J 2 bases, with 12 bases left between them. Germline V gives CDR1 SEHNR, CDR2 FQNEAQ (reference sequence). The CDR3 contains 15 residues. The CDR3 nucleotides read TGTGCCAGCAGCTTTTCCGCGGGACCCACAGATACGCAGTATTTT. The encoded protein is CASSFSAGPTDTQYF.

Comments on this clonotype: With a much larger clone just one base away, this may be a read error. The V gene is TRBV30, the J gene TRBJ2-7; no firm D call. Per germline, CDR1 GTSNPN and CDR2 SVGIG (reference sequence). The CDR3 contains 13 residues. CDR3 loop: CAWSVLGNYEQCF. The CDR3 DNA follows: TGTGCCTGGAGTGTACTGGGTAACTACGAGCAGTGCTTC.

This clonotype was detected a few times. The CDR3 sequence: CASSVGVINEKLFF. CDR3 nucleotide sequence: TGTGCCAGCAGCGTAGGAGTAATTAATGAAAAACTGTTTTTT. J is TRBJ1-4 and V is TRBV9; D uncertain. V was trimmed by 0 bases and J by 4 bases, leaving 7 bases between them. Germline V gene sequence: CDR1 SGDLS, CDR2 YYNGEE. The CDR3 is 14 residues long.

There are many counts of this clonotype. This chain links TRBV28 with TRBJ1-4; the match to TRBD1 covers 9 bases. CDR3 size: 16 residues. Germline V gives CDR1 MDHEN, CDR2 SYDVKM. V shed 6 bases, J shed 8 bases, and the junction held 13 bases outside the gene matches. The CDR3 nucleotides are TGTGCCAGCAGCAGACATTCCGGGACAGGGTGGGAAAAACTGTTTTTT. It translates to CASSRHSGTGWEKLFF. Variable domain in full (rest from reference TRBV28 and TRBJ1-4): DVKVTQSSRYLVKRTGEKVFLECVQDMDHENMFWYRQDPGLGLRLIYFSYDVKMKEKGDIPEGYSVSREKKERFSLILESASTNQTSMYLCASSRHSGTGWEKLFFGSGTQLSVL.

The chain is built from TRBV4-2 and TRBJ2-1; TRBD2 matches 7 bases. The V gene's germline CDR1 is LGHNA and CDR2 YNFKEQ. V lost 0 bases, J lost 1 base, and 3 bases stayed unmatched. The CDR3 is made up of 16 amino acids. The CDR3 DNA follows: TGTGCCAGCAGCCAAGAGGGAGGGGTGTCCTACAATGAGCAGTTCTTC. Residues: CASSQEGGVSYNEQFF.

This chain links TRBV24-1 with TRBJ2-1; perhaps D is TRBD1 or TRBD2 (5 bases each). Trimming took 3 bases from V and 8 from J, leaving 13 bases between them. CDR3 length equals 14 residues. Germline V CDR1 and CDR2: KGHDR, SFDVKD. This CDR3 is CATSDRGPAHEQFF. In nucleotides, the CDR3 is TGTGCCACCAGTGATCGGGGACCAGCCCATGAGCAGTTCTTC.

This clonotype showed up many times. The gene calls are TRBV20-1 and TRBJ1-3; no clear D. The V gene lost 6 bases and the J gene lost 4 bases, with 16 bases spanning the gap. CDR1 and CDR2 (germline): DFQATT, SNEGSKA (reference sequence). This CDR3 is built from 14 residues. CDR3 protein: CSAPGQAAGNTIYF. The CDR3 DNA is TGCAGTGCACCCGGGCAGGCGGCGGGAAACACCATATATTTT.

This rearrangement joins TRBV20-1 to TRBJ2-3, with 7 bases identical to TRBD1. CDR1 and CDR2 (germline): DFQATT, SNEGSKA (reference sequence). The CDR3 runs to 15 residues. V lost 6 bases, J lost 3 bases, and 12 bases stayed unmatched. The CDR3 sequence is CSALGTTGVTDTQYF. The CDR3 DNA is TGCAGTGCCCTTGGGACAACAGGGGTAACAGATACGCAGTATTTT.

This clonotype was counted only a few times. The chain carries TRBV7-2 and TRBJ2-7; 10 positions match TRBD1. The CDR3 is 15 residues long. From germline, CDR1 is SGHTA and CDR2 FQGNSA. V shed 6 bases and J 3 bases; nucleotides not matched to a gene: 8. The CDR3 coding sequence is TGTGCCAGCAGTCTGGACAGGGGGATTTACTACGAGCAGTACTTC. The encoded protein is CASSLDRGIYYEQYF.

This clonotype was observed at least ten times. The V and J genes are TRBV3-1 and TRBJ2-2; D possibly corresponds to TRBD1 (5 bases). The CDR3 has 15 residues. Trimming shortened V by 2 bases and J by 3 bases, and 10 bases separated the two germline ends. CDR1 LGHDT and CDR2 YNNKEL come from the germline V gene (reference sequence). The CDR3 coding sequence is TGTGCCAGCAGCCAACCCAGGGATTACACCGGGGAGCTGTTTTTT. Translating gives CASSQPRDYTGELFF.